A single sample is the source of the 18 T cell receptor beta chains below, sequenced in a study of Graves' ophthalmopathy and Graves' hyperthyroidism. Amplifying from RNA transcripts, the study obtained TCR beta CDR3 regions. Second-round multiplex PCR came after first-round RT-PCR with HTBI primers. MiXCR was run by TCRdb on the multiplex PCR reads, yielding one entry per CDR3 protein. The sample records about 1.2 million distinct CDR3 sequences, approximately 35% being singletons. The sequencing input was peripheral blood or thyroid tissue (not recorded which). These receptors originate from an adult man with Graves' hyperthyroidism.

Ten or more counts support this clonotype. In nucleotides, the CDR3 is TGTGCCAGCAGGGATGACCGGGGCCTGACTAGCGGAGAAACAAGTAAAGAGACCCAGTACTTC. Protein: CASRDDRGLTSGETSKETQYF. This sequence joins TRBV7-6 and TRBJ2-5, with TRBD2 matching 9 bases. Germline CDR1 SGHVS, CDR2 FNYEAQ. This CDR3 spans 21 amino acids. The ends lost 6 bases at V and 3 bases at J; junction bases unmatched: 26.

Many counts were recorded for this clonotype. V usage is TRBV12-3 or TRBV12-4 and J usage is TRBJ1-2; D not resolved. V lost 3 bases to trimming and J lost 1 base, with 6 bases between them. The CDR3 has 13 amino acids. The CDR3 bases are TGTGCCAGCAGTTTTAGATTTAACTATGGCTACACCTTC. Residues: CASSFRFNYGYTF.

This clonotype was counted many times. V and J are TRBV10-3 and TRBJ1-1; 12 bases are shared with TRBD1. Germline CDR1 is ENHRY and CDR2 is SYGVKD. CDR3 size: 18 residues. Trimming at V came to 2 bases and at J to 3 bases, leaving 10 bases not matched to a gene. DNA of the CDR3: TGTGCCATCAGTGAGGAGGGACAGGGGGCTACCTTTGACACTGAAGCTTTCTTT. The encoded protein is CAISEEGQGATFDTEAFF.

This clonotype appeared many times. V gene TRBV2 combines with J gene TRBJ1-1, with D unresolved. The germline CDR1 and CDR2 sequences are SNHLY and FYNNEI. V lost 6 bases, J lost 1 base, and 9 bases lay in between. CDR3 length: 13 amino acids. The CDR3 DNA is TGTGCCAGCAGGGGTCTAGCGAACACTGAAGCTTTCTTT. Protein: CASRGLANTEAFF.

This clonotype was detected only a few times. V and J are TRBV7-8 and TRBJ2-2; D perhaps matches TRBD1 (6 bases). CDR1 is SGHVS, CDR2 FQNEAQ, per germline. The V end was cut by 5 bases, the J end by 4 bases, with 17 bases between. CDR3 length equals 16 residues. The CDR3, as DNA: TGTGCCAGCAGCCCTACTGTAGTGGGGGCCACCGGGGAGCTGTTTTTT. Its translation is CASSPTVVGATGELFF.

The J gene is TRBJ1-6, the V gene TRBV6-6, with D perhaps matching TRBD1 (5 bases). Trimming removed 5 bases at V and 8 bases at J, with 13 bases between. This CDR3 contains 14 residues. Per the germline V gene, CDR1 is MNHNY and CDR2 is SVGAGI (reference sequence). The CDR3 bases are TGTGCCAGCAGTGACGACAGTTGGGATTCACCCCTCCACTTT. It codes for CASSDDSWDSPLHF.

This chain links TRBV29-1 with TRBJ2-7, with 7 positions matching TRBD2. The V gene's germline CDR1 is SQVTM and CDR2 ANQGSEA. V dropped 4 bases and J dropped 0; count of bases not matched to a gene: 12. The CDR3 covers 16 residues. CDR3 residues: CSVVSRDGTTSYEQYF. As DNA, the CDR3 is TGCAGCGTTGTTAGTCGGGACGGGACTACCTCCTACGAGCAGTACTTC.

CDR3: CASSLVAGDTEAFF. CDR3 nucleotide sequence: TGTGCCAGCAGCTTAGTGGCGGGCGACACTGAAGCTTTCTTT. The J gene is TRBJ1-1, the V gene TRBV11-2; D remains unclear. CDR1 and CDR2 from the germline V gene are SGHAT and FQNNGV. CDR3 size: 14 residues. The V and J ends lost 1 base and 3 bases respectively, with 9 bases between them.

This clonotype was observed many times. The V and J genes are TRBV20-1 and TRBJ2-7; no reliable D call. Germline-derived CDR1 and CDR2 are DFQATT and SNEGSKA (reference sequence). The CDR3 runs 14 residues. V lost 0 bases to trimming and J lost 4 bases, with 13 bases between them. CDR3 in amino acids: CSARDKHRAYEQYF. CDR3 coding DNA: TGCAGTGCTAGAGATAAACACCGGGCGTACGAGCAGTACTTC.

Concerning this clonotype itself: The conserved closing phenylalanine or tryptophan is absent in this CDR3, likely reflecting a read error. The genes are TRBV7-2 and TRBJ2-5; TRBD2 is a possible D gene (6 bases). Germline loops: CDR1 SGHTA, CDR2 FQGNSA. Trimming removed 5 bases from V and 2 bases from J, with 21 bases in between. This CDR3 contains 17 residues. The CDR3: CASSRTGGSGAQETQYL. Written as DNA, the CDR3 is TGTGCCAGCAGCCGGACCGGGGGAAGCGGAGCGCAAGAGACCCAGTACCTC.

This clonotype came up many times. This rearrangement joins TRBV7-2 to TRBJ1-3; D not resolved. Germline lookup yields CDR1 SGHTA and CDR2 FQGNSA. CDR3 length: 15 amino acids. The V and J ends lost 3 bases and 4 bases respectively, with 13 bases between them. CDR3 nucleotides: TGTGCCAGCAGCTTGTCCGCCACGGGGGGAAACACCATATATTTT. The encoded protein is CASSLSATGGNTIYF.

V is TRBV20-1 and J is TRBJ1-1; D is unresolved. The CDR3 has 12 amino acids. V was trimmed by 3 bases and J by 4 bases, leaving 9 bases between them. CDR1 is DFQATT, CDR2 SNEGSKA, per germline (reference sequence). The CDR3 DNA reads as TGCAGTGCTAGCCCATTGCCCACTGAAGCTTTCTTT. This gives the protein CSASPLPTEAFF.

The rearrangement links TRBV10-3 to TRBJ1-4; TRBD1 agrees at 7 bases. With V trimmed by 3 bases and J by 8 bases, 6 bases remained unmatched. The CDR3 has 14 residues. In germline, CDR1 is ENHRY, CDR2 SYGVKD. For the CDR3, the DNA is TGTGCCATCAGTGAAAGGACAGGATGGGAAAAACTGTTTTTT. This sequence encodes CAISERTGWEKLFF.

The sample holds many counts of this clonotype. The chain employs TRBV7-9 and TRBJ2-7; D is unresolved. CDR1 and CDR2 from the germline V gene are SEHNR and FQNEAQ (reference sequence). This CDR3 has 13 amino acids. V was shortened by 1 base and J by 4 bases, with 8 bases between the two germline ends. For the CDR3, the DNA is TGTGCCAGCAGCTTAGTAGGGCATTACGAGCAGTACTTC. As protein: CASSLVGHYEQYF.

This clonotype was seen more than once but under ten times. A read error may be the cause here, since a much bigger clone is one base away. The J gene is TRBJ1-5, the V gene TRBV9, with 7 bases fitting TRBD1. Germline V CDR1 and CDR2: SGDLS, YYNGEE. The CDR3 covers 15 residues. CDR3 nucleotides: TGTACCAGCACAAAGACTGGGGACAGTTATCAGCCCCAGCATTTT. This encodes CTSTKTGDSYQPQHF.

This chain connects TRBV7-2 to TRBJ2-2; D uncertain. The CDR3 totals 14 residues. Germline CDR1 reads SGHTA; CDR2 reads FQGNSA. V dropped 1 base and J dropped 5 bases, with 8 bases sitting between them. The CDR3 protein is CASSLVSRTGELFF. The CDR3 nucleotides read TGTGCCAGCAGCTTAGTGAGTCGGACCGGGGAGCTGTTTTTT.

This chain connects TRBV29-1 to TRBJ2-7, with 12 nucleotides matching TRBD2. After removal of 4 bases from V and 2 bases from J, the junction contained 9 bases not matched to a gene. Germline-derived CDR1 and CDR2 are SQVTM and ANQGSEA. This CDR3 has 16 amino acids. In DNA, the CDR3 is TGCAGCGTTGCAGATCCCCGACTAGCGGGGGCCTACGAGCAGTACTTC. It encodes CSVADPRLAGAYEQYF.

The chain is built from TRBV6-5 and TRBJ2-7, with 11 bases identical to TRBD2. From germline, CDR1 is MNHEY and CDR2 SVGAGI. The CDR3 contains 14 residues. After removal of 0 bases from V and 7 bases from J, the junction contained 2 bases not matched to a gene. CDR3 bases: TGTGCCAGCAGTTACTCGCGACTAGCGGGAGAGCAGTACTTC. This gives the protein CASSYSRLAGEQYF.